One and the same sample provided the 10 T cell receptor beta chains below, sequenced in a study of T cells in Graves' hyperthyroidism and ophthalmopathy. Amplification targeted TCR beta CDR3 regions from RNA transcripts. First-round RT-PCR of the TCR CDR3 relied on the HTBI primer set. TCRdb re-derived calls from the multiplex PCR reads in MiXCR, one entry per CDR3 protein. The profile shows 550,000 to 600,000 distinct CDR3 sequences, approximately 14% of them singletons. The specimen was blood. These receptors were collected from a woman in her late teens or twenties with Graves' ophthalmopathy.

This clonotype was detected ten times or more. The chain employs TRBV7-8 and TRBJ2-5, with TRBD1 matching 11 bases. V lost 5 bases and J lost 4; bases outside the gene matches: 12. Germline CDR1 is SGHVS and CDR2 is FQNEAQ. The CDR3 covers 17 residues. This CDR3 reads CASSRQTWTGGTETQYF. The DNA for the CDR3 is TGTGCCAGCAGCCGGCAGACCTGGACAGGGGGCACAGAGACCCAGTACTTC.

This clonotype came up a few times. This rearrangement joins TRBV6-1 to TRBJ2-1; 9 nucleotides match TRBD2. The CDR3 loop spans 15 amino acids. The germline gives CDR1 MNHNS, CDR2 SASEGT. With V trimmed by 9 bases and J by 4 bases, 10 bases remained unmatched. CDR3 region: CASRLGAGGYNEQFF. CDR3 nucleotide sequence: TGTGCCAGTCGCCTGGGGGCGGGAGGGTACAATGAGCAGTTCTTC.

V usage is TRBV7-2 and J usage is TRBJ2-5; 7 nucleotides align to TRBD2. This CDR3 region has 15 residues. Trimming at V came to 5 bases and at J to 5 bases, leaving 11 bases not matched to a gene. CDR1 is SGHTA, CDR2 FQGNSA, per germline. The CDR3 coding sequence is TGTGCCAGCAGCCGGGGGGTTGCAGGGAGGGAGACCCAGTACTTC. It is translated as CASSRGVAGRETQYF.

In its sample, this clonotype was seen many times. The chain joins TRBV29-1 to TRBJ2-7; 7 bases align to TRBD1. Germline V gene data show CDR1 as SQVTM and CDR2 as ANQGSEA. The CDR3 covers 17 residues. Trimming cost V 1 base and J 0 bases; bases outside gene matches: 12. CDR3 protein: CSVEAGFLRDSSYEQYF. The CDR3 DNA reads TGCAGCGTTGAAGCCGGATTCCTTCGGGACAGCTCCTACGAGCAGTACTTC.

This clonotype has a count of ten or more. The chain uses TRBV14 and TRBJ1-2; maybe TRBD1 (6 bases). V shed 3 bases and J shed 2 bases, with 25 bases lying between them. Germline loops: CDR1 SGHDN, CDR2 FVKESK. The CDR3 totals 19 residues. The CDR3 DNA follows: TGTGCCAGCAGCCATGTAAGATCAGGGGACCGCGTATTAAACTATGGCTACACCTTC. Translated: CASSHVRSGDRVLNYGYTF.

This clonotype was detected many times. J is TRBJ2-5 and V is TRBV28; D possibly corresponds to TRBD2 (5 bases). This CDR3 region has 16 residues. The V gene lost 2 bases and the J gene lost 1 base, with 14 bases spanning the gap. Germline loops: CDR1 MDHEN, CDR2 SYDVKM. This CDR3 reads CASSLTRAATQETQYF. CDR3 sequence (DNA): TGTGCCAGCAGTTTAACGCGGGCAGCGACCCAAGAGACCCAGTACTTC. Looking up the rest from reference TRBV28 and TRBJ2-5 gives the full variable domain: DVKVTQSSRYLVKRTGEKVFLECVQDMDHENMFWYRQDPGLGLRLIYFSYDVKMKEKGDIPEGYSVSREKKERFSLILESASTNQTSMYLCASSLTRAATQETQYFGPGTRLLVL.

The chain links TRBV18 to TRBJ2-3, with D tentatively TRBD1 (6 bases). CDR1 and CDR2 from the germline V gene are KGHSH and LQKENI. The V end was cut by 4 bases, the J end by 2 bases, with 10 bases between. CDR3 length: 14 amino acids. Here the CDR3 DNA reads TGTGCCAGCTCACAAACAGGGCCCACAGATACGCAGTATTTT. Its translation: CASSQTGPTDTQYF.

This clonotype was seen many times. The chain is built from TRBV2 and TRBJ2-6, with 8 nucleotides matching TRBD1. V shed 6 bases and J 0 bases; nucleotides not matched to a gene: 10. CDR1 is SNHLY, CDR2 FYNNEI, per germline. CDR3 length: 18 residues. CDR3 DNA sequence: TGTGCCAGCAGGGCGACAGGGGTCTTCCTCTCTGGGGCCAACGTCCTGACTTTC. It specifies CASRATGVFLSGANVLTF.

This clonotype occurred many times. The CDR3 sequence: CASSPQKAPGGELFF. In nucleotides, the CDR3 is TGTGCCAGCTCACCACAGAAGGCTCCTGGCGGGGAGCTGTTTTTT. This chain connects TRBV18 to TRBJ2-2; D unresolved. This CDR3 has 15 amino acids. Trimming took 1 base from V and 7 from J, leaving 13 bases between them. Germline-derived CDR1 and CDR2 are KGHSH and LQKENI.

The table lists this clonotype with many counts. This chain links TRBV18 with TRBJ1-1, with 11 positions matching TRBD1. The germline gives CDR1 KGHSH, CDR2 LQKENI. The CDR3 sequence is 14 residues long. J gave up 7 bases and V 4 bases, and 5 bases lay outside the gene matches. DNA of the CDR3: TGTGCCAGCTCACACTCGGACAGGGGGCTTGAAGCTTTCTTT. Translating gives CASSHSDRGLEAFF.